This T cell receptor (beta chain) is drawn from a study of Graves' ophthalmopathy and Graves' hyperthyroidism. Whole-study context: The study drew peripheral blood at initial diagnosis, before any treatment.

Study-wide findings and caveats: Detection in blood was also observed for most expanded thyroid clonotypes above 0.001 frequency.

Concerning this clonotype itself: Antigen unknown. One end of the junction does not line up with germline, which may come from a read error.

Germline V CDR1 and CDR2: SNHLY, FYNNEI. The CDR3 spans 16 residues. Investigators amplified TCR beta CDR3 regions from RNA transcripts. RT-PCR in the first round used HTBI primers; a second-round multiplex PCR followed. TCRdb recomputed calls from the multiplex PCR reads with MiXCR, one row per CDR3 protein. The sample shows about 500,000 distinct CDR3 sequences, around 15% of them seen only once. The source material was blood. This sequence originates from a woman aged 25 to 39 with Graves' ophthalmopathy. The rearrangement uses TRBV2 and TRBJ2-4, with 15 bases matching TRBD2. CDR3 nucleotides: TGTGCCAGCAGTGACCCCTGGACTAGCGGGGGGGACATTAAGTACTTC. Amino acid sequence: CASSDPWTSGGDIKYF.